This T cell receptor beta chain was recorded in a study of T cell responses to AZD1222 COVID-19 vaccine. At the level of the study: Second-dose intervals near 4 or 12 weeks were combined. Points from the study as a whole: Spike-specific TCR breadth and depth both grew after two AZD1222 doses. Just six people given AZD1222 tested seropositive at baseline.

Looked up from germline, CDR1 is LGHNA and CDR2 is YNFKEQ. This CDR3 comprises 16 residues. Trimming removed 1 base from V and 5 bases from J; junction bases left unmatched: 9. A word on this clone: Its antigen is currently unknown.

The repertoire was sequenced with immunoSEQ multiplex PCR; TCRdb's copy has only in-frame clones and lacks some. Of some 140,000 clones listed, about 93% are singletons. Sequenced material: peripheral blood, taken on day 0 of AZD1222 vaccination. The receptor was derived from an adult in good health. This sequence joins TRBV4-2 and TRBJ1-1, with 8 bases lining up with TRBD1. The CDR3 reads CASSQGGQGVGTEAFF. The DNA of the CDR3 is TGTGCCAGCAGCCAAGGAGGACAGGGAGTAGGAACTGAAGCTTTCTTT.